The entry below gives a single T cell receptor beta chain sequence along with its context. Its antigen remains unknown. The length of the CDR3 is 17 residues. Germline loops: CDR1 KGHDR, CDR2 SFDVKD. V shed 1 base, J shed 2 bases, and the junction held 4 bases outside the gene matches. Universal primer sites and UMIs were introduced during 5'RACE template-switching synthesis of TCR cDNA. TCRdb re-analysed the 5' RACE reads in MiXCR, keeping a single row per CDR3 protein. Of about 300,000 distinct CDR3 sequences listed, around 10% were seen once; the top ten hold approximately 3.3%. The data originate from a study of T cells after yellow fever vaccination. Overall study context: Fractions with few cells were prepared using SMART-Seq v4 Ultra Low Input.

Points from the study as a whole: A faster peak, day 5 versus 15, was reached by the weaker secondary response. The study noted that FACS-sorted repertoires could contain abundant clonotypes contaminating from the bulk population.

V usage is TRBV24-1 and J usage is TRBJ2-1; 10 bases map to TRBD1. This clonotype originated in a man aged 18 to 30 who received the YFV17D yellow fever vaccine. The input for sequencing was CD4+ T cells sorted from PBMCs, taken 5 days after the yellow fever booster vaccination. CDR3 sequence (DNA): TGTGCCACCAGTGATTTCGGACAGGGGGATCCCTACAATGAGCAGTTCTTC. This translates into CATSDFGQGDPYNEQFF.